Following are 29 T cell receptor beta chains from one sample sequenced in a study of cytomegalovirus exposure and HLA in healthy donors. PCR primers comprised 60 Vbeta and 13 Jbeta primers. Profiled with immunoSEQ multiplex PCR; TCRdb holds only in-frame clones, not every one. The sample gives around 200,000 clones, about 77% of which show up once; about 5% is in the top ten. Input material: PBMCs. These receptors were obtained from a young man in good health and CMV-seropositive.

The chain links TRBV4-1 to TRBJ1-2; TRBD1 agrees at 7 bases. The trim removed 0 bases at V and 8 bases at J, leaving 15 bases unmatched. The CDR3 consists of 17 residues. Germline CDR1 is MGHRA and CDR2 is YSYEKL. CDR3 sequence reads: CASSQEAGPGGRGGYTF. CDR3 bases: TGCGCCAGCAGCCAAGAAGCGGGCCCAGGGGGTAGGGGAGGCTACACCTTC.

CDR3 loop: CASSGAGSTDTQYF. In DNA form, the CDR3 reads TGTGCCAGCAGCGGGGCTGGGAGCACAGATACGCAGTATTTT. The chain links TRBV11-3 to TRBJ2-3; D might be TRBD1 (5 bases). The CDR3 extends over 14 amino acids. Trimming stripped 5 bases from V and 0 bases from J, with 9 bases between. Germline CDR1 is SGHNT and CDR2 is YENEEA.

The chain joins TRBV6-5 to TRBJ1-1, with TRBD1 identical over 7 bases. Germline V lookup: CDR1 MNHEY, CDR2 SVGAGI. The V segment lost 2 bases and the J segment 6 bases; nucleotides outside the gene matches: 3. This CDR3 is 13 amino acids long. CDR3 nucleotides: TGTGCCAGCAGTTACCGGGACAGAGCTGAAGCTTTCTTT. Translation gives CASSYRDRAEAFF.

In nucleotides, the CDR3 is TGTGCCAGCAGTCAACAGGGGAATGAGCAGTTCTTC. Protein product: CASSQQGNEQFF. The chain couples TRBV7-9 to TRBJ2-1; TRBD1 matches at 7 bases. Germline lookup yields CDR1 SEHNR and CDR2 FQNEAQ (reference sequence). CDR3 length: 12 amino acids. The V segment lost 6 bases and the J segment 7 bases; nucleotides outside the gene matches: 3.

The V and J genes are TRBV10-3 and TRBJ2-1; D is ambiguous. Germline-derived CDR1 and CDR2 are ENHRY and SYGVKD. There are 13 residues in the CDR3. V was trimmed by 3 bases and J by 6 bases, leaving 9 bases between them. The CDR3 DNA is TGTGCCATCAGTGACCACAGCAGCAATGAGCAGTTCTTC. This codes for CAISDHSSNEQFF.

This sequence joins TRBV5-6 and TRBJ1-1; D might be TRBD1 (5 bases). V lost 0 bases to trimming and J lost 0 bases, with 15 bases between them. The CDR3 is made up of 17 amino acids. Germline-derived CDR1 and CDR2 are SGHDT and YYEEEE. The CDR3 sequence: CASSLAPGQRLNTEAFF. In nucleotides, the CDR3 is TGTGCCAGCAGCTTGGCCCCCGGACAACGGCTGAACACTGAAGCTTTCTTT.

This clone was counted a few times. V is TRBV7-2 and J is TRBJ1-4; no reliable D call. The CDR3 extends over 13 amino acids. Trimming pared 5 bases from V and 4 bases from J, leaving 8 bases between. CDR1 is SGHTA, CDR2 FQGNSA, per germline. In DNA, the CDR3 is TGTGCCAGCAGCCGCCAGCGTAATGAAAAACTGTTTTTT. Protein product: CASSRQRNEKLFF.

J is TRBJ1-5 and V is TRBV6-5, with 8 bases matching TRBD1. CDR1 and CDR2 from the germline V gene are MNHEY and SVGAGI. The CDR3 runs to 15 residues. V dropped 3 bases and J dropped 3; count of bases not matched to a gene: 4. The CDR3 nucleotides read TGTGCCAGCAGTTATCGCAGGGGGCTCAATCAGCCCCAGCATTTT. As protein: CASSYRRGLNQPQHF.

For the CDR3, the DNA is TGCAGCGTTGTCTATGGGCGGGAGATAGCCAAAAACATTCAGTACTTC. This sequence encodes CSVVYGREIAKNIQYF. The chain links TRBV29-1 to TRBJ2-4; 7 bases are shared with TRBD2. Germline assignment: CDR1 SQVTM and CDR2 ANQGSEA. This CDR3 has 16 amino acids. The ends lost 4 bases at V and 0 bases at J; junction bases unmatched: 9.

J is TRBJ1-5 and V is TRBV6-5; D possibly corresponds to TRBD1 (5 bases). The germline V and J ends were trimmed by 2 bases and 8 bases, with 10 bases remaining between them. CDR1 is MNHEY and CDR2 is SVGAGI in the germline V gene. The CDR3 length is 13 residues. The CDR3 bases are TGTGCCAGCAGTTACGGGGGGTTTGAGCCCCAGCATTTT. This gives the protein CASSYGGFEPQHF.

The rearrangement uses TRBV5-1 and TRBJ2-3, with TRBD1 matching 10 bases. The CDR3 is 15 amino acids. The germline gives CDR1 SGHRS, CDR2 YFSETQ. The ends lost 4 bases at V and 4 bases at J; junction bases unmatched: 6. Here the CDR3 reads CASSPGDRGADTQYF. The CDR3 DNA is TGCGCCAGCAGCCCGGGGGACAGGGGCGCAGATACGCAGTATTTT.

CDR3 protein: CASTLGQPLISGANVLTF. CDR3 sequence (DNA): TGCGCCAGCACCCTGGGACAGCCCTTAATCTCTGGGGCCAACGTCCTGACTTTC. The V and J genes are TRBV5-1 and TRBJ2-6; 7 bases are shared with TRBD1. Looked up from germline, CDR1 is SGHRS and CDR2 is YFSETQ. This CDR3 comprises 18 residues. V shed 6 bases, J shed 0 bases, and the junction held 12 bases outside the gene matches.

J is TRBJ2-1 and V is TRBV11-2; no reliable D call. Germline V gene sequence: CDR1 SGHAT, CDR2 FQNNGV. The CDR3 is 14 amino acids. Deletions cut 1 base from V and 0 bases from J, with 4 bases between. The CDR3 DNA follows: TGTGCCAGCAGCTTAGTCAGCTCCTACAATGAGCAGTTCTTC. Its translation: CASSLVSSYNEQFF.

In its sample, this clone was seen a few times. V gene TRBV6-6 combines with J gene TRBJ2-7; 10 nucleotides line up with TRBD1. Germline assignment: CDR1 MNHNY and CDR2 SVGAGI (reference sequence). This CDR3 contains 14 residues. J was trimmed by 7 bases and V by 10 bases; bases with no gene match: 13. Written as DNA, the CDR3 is TGTGCCATCTCAGCGGGGACAGGGGCGATAGAGCAGTACTTC. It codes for CAISAGTGAIEQYF.

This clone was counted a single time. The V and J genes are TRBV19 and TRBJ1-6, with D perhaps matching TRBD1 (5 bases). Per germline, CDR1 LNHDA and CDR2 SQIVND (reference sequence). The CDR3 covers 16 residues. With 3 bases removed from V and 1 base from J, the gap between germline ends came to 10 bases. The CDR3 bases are TGTGCCAGTAGTATCGGGGGAGGTTCCTATAATTCACCCCTCCACTTT. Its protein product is CASSIGGGSYNSPLHF.

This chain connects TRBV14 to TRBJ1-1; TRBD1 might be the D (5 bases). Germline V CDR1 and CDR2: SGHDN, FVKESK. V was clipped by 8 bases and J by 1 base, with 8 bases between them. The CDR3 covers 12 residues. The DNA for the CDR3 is TGTGCCAGCCCTGGACAGAACACTGAAGCTTTCTTT. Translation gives CASPGQNTEAFF.

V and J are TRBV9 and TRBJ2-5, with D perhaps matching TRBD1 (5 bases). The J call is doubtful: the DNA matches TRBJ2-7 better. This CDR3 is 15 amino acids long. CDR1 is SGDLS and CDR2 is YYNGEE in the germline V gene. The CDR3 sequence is CASSALKDSSYEQYF. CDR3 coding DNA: TGTGCCAGCAGCGCTCTGAAAGACAGCTCCTACGAGCAGTACTTC.

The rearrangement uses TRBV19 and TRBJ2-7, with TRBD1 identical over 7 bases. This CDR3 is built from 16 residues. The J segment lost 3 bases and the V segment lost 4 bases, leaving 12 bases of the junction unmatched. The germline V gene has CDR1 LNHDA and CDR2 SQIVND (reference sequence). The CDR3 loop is CASSKGIQGTLYEQYF. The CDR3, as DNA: TGTGCCAGTAGTAAGGGGATACAGGGGACACTCTACGAGCAGTACTTC.

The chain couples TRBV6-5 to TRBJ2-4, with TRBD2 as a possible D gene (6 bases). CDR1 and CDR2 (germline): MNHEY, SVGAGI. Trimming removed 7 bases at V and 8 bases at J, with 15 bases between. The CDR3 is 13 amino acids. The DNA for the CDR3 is TGTGCCAGCACTATGACTAGTGGGGACATTCAGTACTTC. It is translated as CASTMTSGDIQYF.

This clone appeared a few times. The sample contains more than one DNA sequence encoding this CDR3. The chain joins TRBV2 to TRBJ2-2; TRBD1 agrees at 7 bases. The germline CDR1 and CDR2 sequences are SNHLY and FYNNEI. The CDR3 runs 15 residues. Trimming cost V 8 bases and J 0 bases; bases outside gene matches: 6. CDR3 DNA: TGTGCCAGCCGGCTCGGGACAGCGAACACCGGGGAGCTGTTTTTT. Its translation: CASRLGTANTGELFF. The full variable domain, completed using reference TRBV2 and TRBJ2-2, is EPEVTQTPSHQVTQMGQEVILRCVPISNHLYFYWYRQILGQKVEFLVSFYNNEISEKSEIFDDQFSVERPDGSNFTLKIRSTKLEDSAMYFCASRLGTANTGELFFGEGSRLTVL.

The CDR3 DNA sequence: TGCGCCAGCAGCGTCCTCGGCGGGAGGAGCTACGAGCAGTACTTC. As protein: CASSVLGGRSYEQYF. The rearrangement joins TRBV4-1 to TRBJ2-7, with 8 bases fitting TRBD2. This CDR3 comprises 15 residues. Germline trimming cut 5 bases from V and 3 bases from J; bases unmatched to any gene: 9. From germline, CDR1 is MGHRA and CDR2 YSYEKL.

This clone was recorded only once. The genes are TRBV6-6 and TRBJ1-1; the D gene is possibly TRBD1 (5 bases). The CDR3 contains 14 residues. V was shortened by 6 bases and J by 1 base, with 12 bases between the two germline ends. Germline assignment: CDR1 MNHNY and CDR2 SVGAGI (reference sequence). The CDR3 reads CASRSRAENTEAFF. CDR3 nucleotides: TGTGCCAGCAGGAGCAGGGCGGAGAACACTGAAGCTTTCTTT.

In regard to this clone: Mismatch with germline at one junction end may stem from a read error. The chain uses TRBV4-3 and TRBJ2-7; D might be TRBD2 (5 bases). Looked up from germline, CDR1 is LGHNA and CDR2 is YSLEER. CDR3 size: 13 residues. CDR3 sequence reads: CASSQETGYAQYF. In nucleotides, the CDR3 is TGCGCCAGCAGCCAAGAGACGGGGTACGCGCAGTACTTC.

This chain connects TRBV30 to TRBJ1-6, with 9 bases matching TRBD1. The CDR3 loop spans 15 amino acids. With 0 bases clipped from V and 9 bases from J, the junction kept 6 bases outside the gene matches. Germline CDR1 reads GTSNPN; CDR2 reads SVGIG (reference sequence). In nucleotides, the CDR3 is TGTGCCTGGAGTGTACGGGGACAGGGAAGTTCACCCCTCCACTTT. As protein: CAWSVRGQGSSPLHF.

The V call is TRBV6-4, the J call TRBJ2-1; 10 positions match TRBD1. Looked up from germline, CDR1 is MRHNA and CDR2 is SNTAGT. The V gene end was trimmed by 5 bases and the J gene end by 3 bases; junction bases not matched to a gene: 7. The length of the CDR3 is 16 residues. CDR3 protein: CASSIVGTGVYNEQFF. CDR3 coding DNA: TGTGCCAGCAGTATCGTCGGGACAGGGGTCTACAATGAGCAGTTCTTC.

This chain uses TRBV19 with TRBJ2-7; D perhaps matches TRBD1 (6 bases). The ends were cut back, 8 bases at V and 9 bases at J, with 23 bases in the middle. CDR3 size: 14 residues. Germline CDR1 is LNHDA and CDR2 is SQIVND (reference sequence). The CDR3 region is CASSVYITGSRQYF. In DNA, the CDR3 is TGTGCCAGTTCCGTCTACATTACAGGGTCAAGGCAGTACTTC.

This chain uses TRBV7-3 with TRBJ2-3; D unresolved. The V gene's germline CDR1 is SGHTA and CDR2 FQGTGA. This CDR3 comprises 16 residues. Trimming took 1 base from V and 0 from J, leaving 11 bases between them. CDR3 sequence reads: CASSLNPGTSTDTQYF. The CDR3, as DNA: TGTGCCAGCAGCTTAAATCCAGGAACTAGCACAGATACGCAGTATTTT.

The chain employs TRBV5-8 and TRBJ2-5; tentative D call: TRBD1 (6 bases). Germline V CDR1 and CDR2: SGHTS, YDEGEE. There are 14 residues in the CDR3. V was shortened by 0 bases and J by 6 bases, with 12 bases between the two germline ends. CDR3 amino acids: CASSLAAQGKTQYF. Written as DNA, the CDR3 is TGTGCCAGCAGCTTGGCTGCACAGGGAAAGACCCAGTACTTC.

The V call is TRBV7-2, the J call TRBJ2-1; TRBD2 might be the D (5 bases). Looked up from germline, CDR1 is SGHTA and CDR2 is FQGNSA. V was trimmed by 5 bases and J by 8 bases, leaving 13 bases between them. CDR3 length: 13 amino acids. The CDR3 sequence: CASSPFSDYEQFF. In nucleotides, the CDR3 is TGTGCCAGCAGCCCCTTTTCGGACTATGAGCAGTTCTTC. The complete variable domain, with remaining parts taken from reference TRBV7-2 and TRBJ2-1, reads GAGVSQSPSNKVTEKGKDVELRCDPISGHTALYWYRQSLGQGLEFLIYFQGNSAPDKSGLPSDRFSAERTGGSVSTLTIQRTQQEDSAVYLCASSPFSDYEQFFGPGTRLTVL.